This TCR beta chain comes out of a study of T cell responses to AZD1222 COVID-19 vaccine. Findings of the study overall: The span of vaccine-associated CD4 TCRs extended across spike, with dominance at 160-218 and 743-854. In the spike-specific TCR repertoire, nearly half reportedly target unmutated variant regions.

The repertoire was sequenced with immunoSEQ multiplex PCR; TCRdb's copy has only in-frame clones and lacks some. Of about 110,000 clones in the sample, more than 90% were seen once. In regard to this clone: The antigen is unknown.

CDR3 size: 14 residues. Germline V lookup: CDR1 SGHAT, CDR2 FQNNGV. Trimming took 3 bases from V and 6 from J, leaving 15 bases between them. The clonotype was recovered from an adult who received the AZD1222 COVID-19 vaccine. Sequenced here: peripheral blood, sampled 28 days after the second AZD1222 dose. The chain employs TRBV11-2 and TRBJ2-7, with D possibly matching TRBD1 (5 bases). For the CDR3, the DNA is TGTGCCAGCAGCTTCTCCTTGTCAGGGCTCGAGCAGTACTTC. Translating gives CASSFSLSGLEQYF.